This T cell receptor (beta chain) was sequenced for a study of cytomegalovirus exposure and HLA in healthy donors. This clone appeared a few times. Its antigen is undetermined. Notes on the study in general: Per a prior analysis, the majority of TCR beta V segments were productive roughly 90% or roughly 30% of the time. There were fewer than 200 TCR beta chains listed as cytomegalovirus-associated. Equally common other TCR beta chains were less clonally expanded than HLA-associated ones, a later analysis found.

CDR1 and CDR2 from the germline V gene are SGHTA and FQGNSA. The CDR3 has 13 residues. The ends were cut back, 5 bases at V and 7 bases at J, with 14 bases in the middle. PCR primers comprised 60 Vbeta and 13 Jbeta primers. Profiling relied on immunoSEQ multiplex PCR, and the TCRdb table lists in-frame clones only, not all of them. There are 60,000 to 90,000 clones in the sample; 80% to 90% occur only once, and under 20% lies in the top ten. The sequencing input was PBMCs. The V and J genes are TRBV7-2 and TRBJ2-5; tentatively, D is TRBD1 (6 bases). The clonotype originates from a man aged 70-80 years in good health and CMV-seropositive. CDR3 loop: CASSPRGHGTQYF. The CDR3, as DNA: TGTGCCAGCAGCCCAAGGGGACACGGGACCCAGTACTTC.